This T cell receptor (beta chain) was captured by sequencing in a study of T cells after yellow fever vaccination. On the study more broadly: A sort based on CD3, CD45RA, CCR7 and CD95 yielded the EM, EMRA, CM and Tscm memory subsets.

Overall study findings and caveats: Sorted memory cells at day 0 lacked detectable levels of almost all vaccine-responding clonotypes. Peaking faster, on day 5 versus 15, the secondary response was nonetheless weaker. CD4 and CD8 compartments shared a small share of clonotypes, likely from convergent recombination.

This clonotype was recorded many times. TCRdb passed the 5' RACE reads through MiXCR, listing each CDR3 protein once. The table lists more than 50,000 distinct CDR3 sequences, about 5.6% of them singletons. CDR1 and CDR2 from the germline V gene are WSHSY and SAAADI. The CDR3 is 14 amino acids. The V gene lost 5 bases and the J gene lost 0 bases, with 11 bases spanning the gap. The material was PBMCs, either bulk or a sorted T-cell subset (CD4+, CD8+, memory, or dextramer-sorted; not recorded which), obtained on the day of the yellow fever booster vaccination. This chain joins TRBV10-2 and TRBJ2-7; possibly TRBD1 for D (5 bases). This sequence originates from a man aged 18 to 30 who received the YFV17D yellow fever vaccine. The CDR3 protein is CASSPTANSYEQYF. CDR3 sequence (DNA): TGCGCCAGCAGTCCGACAGCGAACTCCTACGAGCAGTACTTC.